These 2 T cell receptor beta chains originate from one sample sequenced in a study of blood T cell repertoires in COVID-19 (dated by TCRdb to about 2020). The receptor library was made with the immunoSEQ multiplex PCR assay. TCRdb took over this immuneACCESS table, retaining in-frame rearrangements with V and J assigned. Such tables are incomplete; in checked studies, under half of the missing clones stem from an unresolved V gene, and the remainder is unexplained. This sample lists around 180,000 clones; 89% were detected once. Approximately 2.3% of the sample belongs to the ten largest clones. The specimen was PBMCs or T cells enriched from blood (not recorded which). These receptors were taken from a woman aged 40 to 50 with acute COVID-19.

This clone appeared a single time. This chain links TRBV6-5 with TRBJ2-7, with 8 bases matching TRBD1. Germline CDR1 MNHEY, CDR2 SVGAGI. The junction had 4 bases not matched to a gene; V was cut back by 2 bases and J by 1 base. This CDR3 comprises 15 residues. The CDR3 is CASSYAGGASYEQYF. DNA of the CDR3: TGTGCCAGCAGTTACGCAGGGGGCGCATCCTACGAGCAGTACTTC.

CDR3 DNA: TGCGCCAGCAAATGGGGGGAACACATGAACACTGAAGCTTTCTTT. It encodes CASKWGEHMNTEAFF. The chain is built from TRBV5-1 and TRBJ1-1, with D perhaps matching TRBD1 (5 bases). This CDR3 is built from 15 residues. CDR1 and CDR2 (germline): SGHRS, YFSETQ. Trimming shortened V by 6 bases and J by 0 bases, and 15 bases separated the two germline ends. The variable domain in full, with the rest retrieved from reference TRBV5-1 and TRBJ1-1, is KAGVTQTPRYLIKTRGQQVTLSCSPISGHRSVSWYQQTPGQGLQFLFEYFSETQRNKGNFPGRFSGRQFSNSRSEMNVSTLELGDSALYLCASKWGEHMNTEAFFGQGTRLTVV.